The 2 T cell receptor beta chains below come from one sample, sequenced in a study of CD8 T cells in ankylosing spondylitis. Using its own MiXCR run on the 5' RACE reads, TCRdb lists one record per CDR3 protein. The table includes about 140,000 distinct CDR3 sequences, under 35% detected once. The sample comprised synovial fluid, either unsorted or a sorted T cell fraction (not recorded which). The receptor set was obtained from a male donor with ankylosing spondylitis.

This clonotype was observed at least ten times. The chain recombines TRBV5-4 with TRBJ2-1, with D possibly matching TRBD2 (6 bases). Between the trimmed V and J ends, which lost 3 bases and 7 bases, there was a span of 17 bases. Germline assignment: CDR1 SGHNT and CDR2 YYREEE (reference sequence). The CDR3 contains 15 residues. This CDR3 is CASSSGLQRTNEQFF. The CDR3, as DNA: TGTGCCAGCAGCTCAGGACTACAACGGACAAATGAGCAGTTCTTC. Looking up the rest from reference TRBV5-4 and TRBJ2-1 gives the full variable domain: ETGVTQSPTHLIKTRGQQVTLRCSSQSGHNTVSWYQQALGQGPQFIFQYYREEENGRGNFPPRFSGLQFPNYSSELNVNALELDDSALYLCASSSGLQRTNEQFFGPGTRLTVL.

This clonotype occurred a few times. This sequence joins TRBV20-1 and TRBJ1-1; possibly TRBD1 for D (5 bases). The V and J ends lost 0 bases and 4 bases respectively, with 18 bases between them. The CDR3 covers 16 residues. CDR1 DFQATT and CDR2 SNEGSKA come from the germline V gene (reference sequence). As DNA, the CDR3 is TGCAGTGCTAGAGATGGGGGATCGGGGGGTGCCACTGAAGCTTTCTTT. It translates to CSARDGGSGGATEAFF.